A single sample gave rise to the 10 T cell receptor beta chains below, sequenced in a study of molecular identifiers for immune sequencing clone quantification. TCRdb re-called the PCR reads with MiXCR, one entry per CDR3 protein. The repertoire holds about 54,000 distinct CDR3 sequences, with 20% to 25% as singletons. Sequenced input: naive CD8+ T cells from blood, with Jurkat cell RNA spiked in. Subset meaning: FACS-sorted CD8+CD4-CCR7+CD45RA+ naive T cells. These receptors originate from a human donor in good health. Some libraries in this study had Jurkat cell RNA spiked in.

This clonotype was seen repeatedly, ten times or more. The V and J genes are TRBV4-1 and TRBJ2-5; tentatively, D is TRBD2 (5 bases). V gave up 0 bases and J gave up 4 bases, with 15 bases separating them. Germline CDR1 is MGHRA and CDR2 is YSYEKL. This CDR3 is 16 amino acids long. The CDR3 nucleotides are TGCGCCAGCAGCCAAGATATAAGAGGCGGAGGAGAGACCCAGTACTTC. It specifies CASSQDIRGGGETQYF.

This clonotype was detected ten times or more. CDR3 residues: CASNPRAGTGNYEQYF. CDR3 nucleotide sequence: TGTGCCAGCAACCCCCGAGCCGGGACAGGCAACTACGAGCAGTACTTC. The chain joins TRBV28 to TRBJ2-7; 8 bases map to TRBD1. CDR1 is MDHEN, CDR2 SYDVKM, per germline. V dropped 7 bases and J dropped 3; count of bases not matched to a gene: 14. This CDR3 spans 16 amino acids.

A word on this clonotype: A clone one base away is much larger, so this may be a read error. The genes are TRBV7-9 and TRBJ1-1; TRBD1 is a possible D gene (5 bases). CDR3 size: 14 residues. V was shortened by 4 bases and J by 6 bases, with 15 bases between the two germline ends. Germline values: CDR1 SEHNR, CDR2 FQNEAQ (reference sequence). CDR3 sequence: CASSSRDYPAEAFF. The CDR3 DNA reads TGTGCCAGCAGCTCCCGGGACTACCCCGCTGAAGCTTTCTTT.

The rearrangement uses TRBV4-1 and TRBJ2-7; 10 bases line up with TRBD1. CDR1 is MGHRA, CDR2 YSYEKL, per germline. The trim removed 2 bases at V and 3 bases at J, leaving 4 bases unmatched. The CDR3 totals 15 residues. The CDR3 reads CASSQFGQGDYEQYF. DNA for the CDR3: TGCGCCAGCAGCCAATTTGGACAGGGGGACTACGAGCAGTACTTC.

Concerning this clonotype: This may stem from a read error, because a much larger clone lies one nucleotide away. The V gene is TRBV19, the J gene TRBJ1-1; maybe TRBD1 (6 bases). The CDR3 contains 14 residues. Germline V CDR1 and CDR2: LNHDA, SQIVND (reference sequence). Trimming shortened V by 7 bases and J by 3 bases, and 15 bases separated the two germline ends. The CDR3 region is CASTSWTDYTEAFF. As DNA, the CDR3 is TGTGCCAGTACTTCCTGGACAGACTACACTGAAGCTTTCTTT.

A remark on this clonotype: A read error may explain this, as a much larger clone is one base away. The chain is built from TRBV5-3 and TRBJ2-3; no definite D call. TRBV5-3 is treated as an ORF (open reading frame) with a function not yet certain. This CDR3 has 16 amino acids. In DNA, the CDR3 is TGTGCCAGCAGCTACCTTGAGGTTTGTGGCACAGATACGCAGTATTTT. This sequence encodes CASSYLEVCGTDTQYF.

This clonotype was seen more than once but under ten times. In DNA form, the CDR3 reads TGTGCCAGCAGTTACTCGATACGGGGCGGACAGGCCCCCCAATTCACTGAAGCTTTCTTT. Translating it yields CASSYSIRGGQAPQFTEAFF. The chain recombines TRBV6-2 or TRBV6-3 with TRBJ1-1, with TRBD1 matching over 7 bases. CDR3 length equals 20 residues. V shed 0 bases, J shed 4 bases, and the junction held 20 bases outside the gene matches. In germline, CDR1 is MNHEY, CDR2 SVGEGT.

A remark on this clonotype: A clone one base away is much larger, so this may be a read error. The rearrangement uses TRBV6-2 or TRBV6-3 and TRBJ1-2, with D perhaps TRBD1 (5 bases). The germline V gene encodes CDR1 MNHEY and CDR2 SVGEGT. The CDR3 has 18 residues. Here the CDR3 DNA reads TGTGCCAGCAGTTACCTCCCGACAGCTGTGATAACAAACTATGGCTGCACCTTC. Translation gives CASSYLPTAVITNYGCTF.

A note on this clonotype: A read error is possible here, since a much larger clone lies one base away. This chain joins TRBV4-1 and TRBJ2-5; 10 positions match TRBD2. From germline, CDR1 is MGHRA and CDR2 YSYEKL. CDR3 length equals 16 residues. CDR3 in DNA: TGCGCCAGCAGCCAAGATATAGCGGGGGGCCTGGAGACCCAGTGCTTC. Translating it yields CASSQDIAGGLETQCF.

This clonotype was observed many times. The chain is built from TRBV7-2 and TRBJ1-5; D is unclear. CDR3 length equals 14 residues. V was shortened by 5 bases and J by 6 bases, with 14 bases between the two germline ends. Germline CDR1 and CDR2: SGHTA and FQGNSA. The CDR3 sequence is CASSPDPGPQPQHF. CDR3 bases: TGTGCCAGCAGCCCAGACCCCGGCCCTCAGCCCCAGCATTTT.